These T cell receptor beta chains were read from a single sample in a study of T-cell memory formation after mild COVID-19. Each CDR3 protein is one row after TCRdb ran MiXCR on the 5' RACE reads. The sample holds around 300,000 distinct CDR3 sequences; about an eighth are singletons and the top ten take about 20%. The sequencing input was PBMCs or a T cell subset sorted from them (not recorded which). The receptors were gathered from a man between 18 and 35 years old who had mild COVID-19 (a few samples of this study predate the infection). Cell type and time point are not known. Each CDR3 is given with its conserved first and last residue. The D gene is left open where the match is weak. Some rows mark clone size as missing; the rest say once, few, many or name a class of expanded clone.

v_gene,j_gene,d_gene,abundance,CDR3aa,CDR3nt
TRBV7-9,TRBJ2-3,-,-,CASSDPLMDTQYF,TGTGCCAGCAGCGACCCCTTGATGGATACGCAGTATTTT
TRBV7-3,TRBJ2-5,-,-,CASSLGAGNGVYQETQYF,TGTGCCAGCAGCTTAGGGGCAGGGAACGGGGTTTACCAAGAGACCCAGTACTTC
TRBV6-5,TRBJ2-7,-,-,CASSRQRTSYEQYF,TGTGCCAGCAGTCGACAGCGGACCTCCTACGAGCAGTACTTC
TRBV6-6,TRBJ2-5,TRBD2,many,CASSSTSGDQETQYF,TGTGCCAGCAGTTCGACTAGCGGGGACCAAGAGACCCAGTACTTC
TRBV12-3/TRBV12-4,TRBJ2-5,-,-,CASSQGDQETQYF,TGTGCCAGCAGCCAGGGAGATCAAGAGACCCAGTACTTC
TRBV4-2,TRBJ2-1,TRBD1,few,CASSQTGQGINEQFF,TGTGCCAGCAGCCAGACCGGACAGGGTATCAATGAGCAGTTCTTC
TRBV12-5,TRBJ1-1,TRBD1,many,CASAIQGPTEAFF,TGTGCTAGTGCAATACAGGGGCCCACTGAAGCTTTCTTT
TRBV15,TRBJ1-1,-,-,CATSRDFQEAFF,TGTGCCACCAGCAGAGATTTCCAAGAAGCTTTCTTT
TRBV15,TRBJ1-2,-,-,CATSSDQGIERGYTF,TGTGCCACCAGCAGTGACCAGGGGATAGAACGGGGCTACACCTTC
TRBV30,TRBJ1-3,-,-,CAWREGGYSGNTIYF,TGTGCCTGGAGAGAAGGGGGATACTCTGGAAACACCATATATTTT
TRBV5-1,TRBJ2-1,TRBD1,many,CASGPRDRDLRNEQFF,TGCGCCAGCGGCCCCCGGGACAGGGATTTAAGGAATGAGCAGTTCTTC
TRBV6-5,TRBJ1-3,TRBD1,many,CASSYSRGGYSGNTIYF,TGTGCCAGCAGTTACTCACGAGGGGGCTACTCTGGAAACACCATATATTTT
TRBV2,TRBJ2-1,-,-,CASSVSRDNEQFF,TGTGCCAGCAGTGTTTCTAGAGACAATGAGCAGTTCTTC
TRBV29-1,TRBJ1-5,-,-,CSVGDTVNQPQHF,TGCAGCGTTGGGGATACGGTCAATCAGCCCCAGCATTTT
TRBV5-1,TRBJ2-3,TRBD1,many,CASRPDRGSGTDTQYF,TGCGCCAGCAGGCCCGACAGGGGGTCGGGGACAGATACGCAGTATTTT
TRBV19,TRBJ1-6,TRBD1,-,CASSTQGDNSPLHF,TGTGCCAGTAGTACACAGGGGGATAATTCACCCCTCCACTTT
TRBV29-1,TRBJ2-7,TRBD1,-,CSVGFQTGYEQYF,TGCAGCGTTGGATTTCAGACAGGGTACGAGCAGTACTTC
TRBV12-3/TRBV12-4,TRBJ2-5,-,-,CASSLGSRGIGTDQETQYF,TGTGCCAGCAGTTTAGGATCGAGAGGGATCGGGACGGACCAAGAGACCCAGTACTTC
TRBV28,TRBJ2-3,-,-,CASSSPQGGSGDTQYF,TGTGCCAGCAGCAGCCCACAGGGAGGTAGTGGAGATACGCAGTATTTT
TRBV7-8,TRBJ1-5,-,-,CASSGRVISNQPQHF,TGTGCCAGCAGCGGCAGAGTTATTAGCAATCAGCCCCAGCATTTT
TRBV7-8,TRBJ2-1,TRBD1,-,CASSLWTGQNEQFF,TGTGCCAGCAGCCTTTGGACAGGGCAGAATGAGCAGTTCTTC
TRBV12-3/TRBV12-4,TRBJ2-3,-,many,CASSLETAWDTQYF,TGTGCCAGCAGTTTAGAAACAGCGTGGGATACGCAGTATTTT
TRBV7-9,TRBJ2-3,-,few,CASAGPAEYF,TGTGCCTCGGCGGGGCCGGCGGAGTATTTT
TRBV12-3/TRBV12-4,TRBJ1-5,-,few,CASGHRPGAWHQPQHF,TGTGCCAGCGGCCACCGACCGGGGGCTTGGCATCAGCCCCAGCATTTT
TRBV29-1,TRBJ1-2,-,-,CSVERAGASF,TGCAGCGTTGAGAGGGCAGGGGCATCCTTC
TRBV19,TRBJ1-2,TRBD1,-,CASSSGTGGRHWGYTF,TGTGCCAGTTCTTCCGGGACAGGGGGCCGGCATTGGGGCTACACCTTC
TRBV6-5,TRBJ2-7,TRBD1,few,CASSYSPDRGVSEQYF,TGTGCCAGCAGTTACTCCCCGGACAGGGGGGTGAGTGAGCAGTACTTC
TRBV29-1,TRBJ2-5,-,-,CSVGGQSSQETQYF,TGCAGCGTTGGGGGGCAGTCGTCCCAAGAGACCCAGTACTTC
TRBV7-2,TRBJ2-3,TRBD2,many,CASSRRGLAGGSTDTQYF,TGTGCCAGCAGTAGACGGGGACTAGCGGGGGGTAGCACAGATACGCAGTATTTT
TRBV18,TRBJ1-6,-,-,CASSPRRGSSYNSPLHF,TGTGCCAGCTCACCCCGCCGAGGGAGCTCCTATAATTCACCCCTCCACTTT
TRBV5-4,TRBJ2-2,-,many,CASSLKDTGELFF,TGTGCCAGCAGCTTGAAAGACACCGGGGAGCTGTTTTTT
TRBV29-1,TRBJ2-7,-,many,CSVVPGARFGQYF,TGCAGCGTTGTACCAGGGGCGAGGTTCGGGCAGTACTTC
TRBV4-1,TRBJ2-2,-,-,CASSLGLLGTGELFF,TGCGCCAGCAGCCTCGGACTGTTAGGCACCGGGGAGCTGTTTTTT
TRBV11-2,TRBJ2-1,-,few,CASSPPTIIPYNEQFF,TGTGCCAGCAGCCCGCCCACTATCATCCCGTACAATGAGCAGTTCTTC
TRBV11-2,TRBJ2-3,TRBD1,-,CASSFRDRKTDTQYF,TGTGCCAGCAGCTTTAGGGACAGAAAAACAGATACGCAGTATTTT
TRBV29-1,TRBJ2-1,-,-,CSATAGFVGEQFF,TGCAGCGCGACGGCAGGGTTCGTTGGTGAGCAGTTCTTC
TRBV7-2,TRBJ2-5,TRBD2,-,CASSPGTNPETQYF,TGTGCCAGCAGCCCGGGGACTAACCCAGAGACCCAGTACTTC
TRBV11-3,TRBJ2-3,-,-,CASSSEGYTQYF,TGTGCCAGCAGCTCCGAGGGATATACGCAGTATTTT
TRBV6-2/TRBV6-3,TRBJ2-1,TRBD2,-,CASSPPGLAGEQFF,TGTGCCAGCAGTCCTCCGGGACTAGCTGGAGAGCAGTTCTTC
TRBV20-1,TRBJ1-2,-,many,CSARGTPYGYTF,TGCAGTGCTAGAGGTACACCCTATGGCTACACCTTC
TRBV20-1,TRBJ2-2,TRBD1,many,CSAPGTANTGELFF,TGCAGTGCACCCGGGACAGCAAACACCGGGGAGCTGTTTTTT
TRBV12-3/TRBV12-4,TRBJ2-3,-,-,CASGTGDFTDTQYF,TGTGCCAGCGGAACCGGGGATTTCACAGATACGCAGTATTTT
TRBV5-4,TRBJ1-6,-,many,CASSLDRYNSPLHF,TGTGCCAGCAGCTTGGACCGGTATAATTCACCCCTCCACTTT
TRBV6-2/TRBV6-3,TRBJ2-6,-,few,CASESGGANVLTF,TGTGCCAGCGAATCCGGGGGGGCCAACGTCCTGACTTTC